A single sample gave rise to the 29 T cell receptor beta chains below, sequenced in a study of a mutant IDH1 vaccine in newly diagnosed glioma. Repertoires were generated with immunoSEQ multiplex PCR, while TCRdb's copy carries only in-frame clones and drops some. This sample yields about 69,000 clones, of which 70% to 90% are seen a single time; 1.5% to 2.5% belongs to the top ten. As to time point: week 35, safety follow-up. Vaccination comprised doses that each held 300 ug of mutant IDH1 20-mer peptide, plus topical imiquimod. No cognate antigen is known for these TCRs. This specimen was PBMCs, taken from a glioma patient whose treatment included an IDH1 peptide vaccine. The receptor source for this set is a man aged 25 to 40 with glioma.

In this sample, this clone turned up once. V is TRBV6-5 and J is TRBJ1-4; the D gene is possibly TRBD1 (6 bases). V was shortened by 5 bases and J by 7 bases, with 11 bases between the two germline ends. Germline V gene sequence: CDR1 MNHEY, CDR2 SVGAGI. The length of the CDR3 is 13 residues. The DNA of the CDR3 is TGTGCCAGCAGTAGGGGGGGTGCTGAAAAACTGTTTTTT. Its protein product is CASSRGGAEKLFF.

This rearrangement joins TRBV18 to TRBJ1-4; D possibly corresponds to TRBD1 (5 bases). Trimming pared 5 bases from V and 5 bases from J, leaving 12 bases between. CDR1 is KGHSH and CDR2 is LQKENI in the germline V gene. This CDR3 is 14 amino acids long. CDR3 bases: TGTGCCAGCTCAACCAGGGCCGGGAATGAAAAACTGTTTTTT. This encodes CASSTRAGNEKLFF.

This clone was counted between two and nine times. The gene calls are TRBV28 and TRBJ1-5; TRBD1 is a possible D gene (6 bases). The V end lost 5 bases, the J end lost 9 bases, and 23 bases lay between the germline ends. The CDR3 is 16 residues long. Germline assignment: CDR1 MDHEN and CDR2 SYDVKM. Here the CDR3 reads CASSLRGGGFGGPQHF. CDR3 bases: TGTGCCAGCAGTCTAAGAGGGGGGGGCTTCGGAGGGCCCCAGCATTTT.

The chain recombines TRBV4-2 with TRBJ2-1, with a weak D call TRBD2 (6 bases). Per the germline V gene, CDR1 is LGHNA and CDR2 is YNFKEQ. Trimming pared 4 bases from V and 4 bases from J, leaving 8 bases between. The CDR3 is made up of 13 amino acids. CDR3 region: CASSLSGYNEQFF. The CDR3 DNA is TGTGCCAGCAGCCTCAGCGGGTACAATGAGCAGTTCTTC.

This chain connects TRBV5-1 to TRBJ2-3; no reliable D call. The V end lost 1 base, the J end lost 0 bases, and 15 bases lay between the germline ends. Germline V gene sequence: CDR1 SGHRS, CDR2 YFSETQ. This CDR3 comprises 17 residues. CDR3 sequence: CASSLLGSPPSTDTQYF. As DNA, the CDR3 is TGCGCCAGCAGCTTGTTAGGCTCTCCGCCTAGCACAGATACGCAGTATTTT.

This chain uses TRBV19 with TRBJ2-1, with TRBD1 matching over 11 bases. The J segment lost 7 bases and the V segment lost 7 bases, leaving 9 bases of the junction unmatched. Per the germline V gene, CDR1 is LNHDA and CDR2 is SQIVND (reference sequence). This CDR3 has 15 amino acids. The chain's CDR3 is CASKRGQGVRNEQFF. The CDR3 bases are TGTGCCAGTAAGAGGGGACAGGGGGTCAGGAATGAGCAGTTCTTC.

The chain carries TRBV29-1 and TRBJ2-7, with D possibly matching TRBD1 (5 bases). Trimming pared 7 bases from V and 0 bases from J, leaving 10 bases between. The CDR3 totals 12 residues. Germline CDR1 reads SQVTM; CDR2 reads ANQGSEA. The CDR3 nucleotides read TGCAGCGGTAAAGACAGCTCCTACGAGCAGTACTTC. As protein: CSGKDSSYEQYF.

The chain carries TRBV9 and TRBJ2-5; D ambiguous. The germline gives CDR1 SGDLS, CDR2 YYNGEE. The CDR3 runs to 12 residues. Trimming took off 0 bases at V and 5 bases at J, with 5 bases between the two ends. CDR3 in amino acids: CASSVEGETQYF. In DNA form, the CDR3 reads TGTGCCAGCAGCGTAGAAGGCGAGACCCAGTACTTC.

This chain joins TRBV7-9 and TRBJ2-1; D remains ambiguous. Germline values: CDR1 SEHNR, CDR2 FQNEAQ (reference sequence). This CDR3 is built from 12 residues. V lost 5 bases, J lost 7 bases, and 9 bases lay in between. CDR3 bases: TGTGCCAGCAGCCTTAGACTTAATGAGCAGTTCTTC. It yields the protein CASSLRLNEQFF. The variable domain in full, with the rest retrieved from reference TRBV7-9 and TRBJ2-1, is DTGVSQNPRHKITKRGQNVTFRCDPISEHNRLYWYRQTLGQGPEFLTYFQNEAQLEKSRLLSDRFSAERPKGSFSTLEIQRTEQGDSAMYLCASSLRLNEQFFGPGTRLTVL.

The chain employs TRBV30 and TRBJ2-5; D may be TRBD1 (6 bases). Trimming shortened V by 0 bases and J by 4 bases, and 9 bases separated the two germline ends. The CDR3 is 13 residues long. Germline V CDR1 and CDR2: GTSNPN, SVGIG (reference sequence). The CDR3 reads CAWSVQGRETQYF. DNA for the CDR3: TGTGCCTGGAGTGTACAGGGAAGAGAGACCCAGTACTTC.

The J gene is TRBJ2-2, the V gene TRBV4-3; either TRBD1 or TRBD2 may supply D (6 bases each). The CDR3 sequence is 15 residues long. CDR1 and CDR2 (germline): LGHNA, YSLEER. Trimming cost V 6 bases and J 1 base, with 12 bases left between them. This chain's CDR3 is CASSVGGLNTGELFF. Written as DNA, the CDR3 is TGCGCCAGCAGTGTGGGGGGCTTGAACACCGGGGAGCTGTTTTTT.

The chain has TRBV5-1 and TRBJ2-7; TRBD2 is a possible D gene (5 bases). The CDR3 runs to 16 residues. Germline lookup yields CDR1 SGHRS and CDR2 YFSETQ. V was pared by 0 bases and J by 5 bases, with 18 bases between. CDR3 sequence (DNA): TGCGCCAGCAGCTTGGGGCCGGGGTCAGTTGTGGACGAGCAGTACTTC. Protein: CASSLGPGSVVDEQYF.

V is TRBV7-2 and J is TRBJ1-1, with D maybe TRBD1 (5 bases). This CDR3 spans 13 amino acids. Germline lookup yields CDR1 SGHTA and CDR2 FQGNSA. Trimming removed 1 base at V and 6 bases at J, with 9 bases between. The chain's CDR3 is CASSLVGGSEAFF. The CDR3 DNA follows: TGTGCCAGCAGCTTAGTGGGGGGATCTGAAGCTTTCTTT.

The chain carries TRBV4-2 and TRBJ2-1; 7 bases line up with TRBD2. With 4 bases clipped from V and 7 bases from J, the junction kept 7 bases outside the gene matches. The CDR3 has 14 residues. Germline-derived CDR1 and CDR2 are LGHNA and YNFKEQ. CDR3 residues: CASSLSGPGNEQFF. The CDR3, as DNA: TGTGCCAGCAGCCTTAGCGGGCCGGGGAATGAGCAGTTCTTC.

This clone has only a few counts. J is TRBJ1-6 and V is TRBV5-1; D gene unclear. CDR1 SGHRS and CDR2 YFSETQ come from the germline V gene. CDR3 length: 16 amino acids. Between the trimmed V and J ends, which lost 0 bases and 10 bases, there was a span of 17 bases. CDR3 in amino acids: CASSLGSGRTPSPLHF. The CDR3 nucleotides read TGCGCCAGCAGCTTGGGATCCGGTAGGACGCCCTCACCCCTCCACTTT.

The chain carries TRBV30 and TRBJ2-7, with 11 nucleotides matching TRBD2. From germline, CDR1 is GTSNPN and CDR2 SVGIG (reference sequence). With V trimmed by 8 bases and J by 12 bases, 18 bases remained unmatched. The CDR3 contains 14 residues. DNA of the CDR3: TGTGCCGGTACTAGCGGGGGAGCAGGGAAGGGGAGGTACTTC. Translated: CAGTSGGAGKGRYF.

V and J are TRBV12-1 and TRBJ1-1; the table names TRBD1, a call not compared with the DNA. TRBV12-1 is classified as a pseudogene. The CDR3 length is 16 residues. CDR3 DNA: TGTGCCAGCAGCTCCGGACAGGGCGGGGAGGACACTGAAGCTTTCTTT. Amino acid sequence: CASSSGQGGEDTEAFF.

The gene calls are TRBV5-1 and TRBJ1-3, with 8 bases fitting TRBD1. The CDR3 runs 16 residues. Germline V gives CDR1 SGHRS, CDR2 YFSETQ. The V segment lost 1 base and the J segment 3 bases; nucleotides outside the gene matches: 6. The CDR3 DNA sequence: TGCGCCAGCAGCTTGCAGGGGGCAGGGGATGGAAACACCATATATTTT. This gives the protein CASSLQGAGDGNTIYF.

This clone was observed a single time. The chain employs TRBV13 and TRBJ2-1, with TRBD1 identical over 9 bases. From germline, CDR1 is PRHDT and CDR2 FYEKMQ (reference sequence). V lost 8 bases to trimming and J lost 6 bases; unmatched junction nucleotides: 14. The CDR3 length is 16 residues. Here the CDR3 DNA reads TGTGCCAGCCGGGAGCCCGGGACAGGGAGGCCCAATGAGCAGTTCTTC. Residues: CASREPGTGRPNEQFF.

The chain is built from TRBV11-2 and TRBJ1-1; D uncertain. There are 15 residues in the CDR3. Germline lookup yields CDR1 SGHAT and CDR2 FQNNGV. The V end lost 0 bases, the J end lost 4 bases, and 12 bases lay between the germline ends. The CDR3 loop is CASSLDGSWGTEAFF. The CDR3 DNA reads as TGTGCCAGCAGCTTAGACGGCTCCTGGGGCACTGAAGCTTTCTTT.

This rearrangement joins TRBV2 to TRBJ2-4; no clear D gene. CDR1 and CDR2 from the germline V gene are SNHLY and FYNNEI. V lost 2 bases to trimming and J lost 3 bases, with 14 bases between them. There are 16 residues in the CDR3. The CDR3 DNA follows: TGTGCCAGCAGTGAAAGGTTTTCTATCGGCAAAAACATTCAGTACTTC. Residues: CASSERFSIGKNIQYF.

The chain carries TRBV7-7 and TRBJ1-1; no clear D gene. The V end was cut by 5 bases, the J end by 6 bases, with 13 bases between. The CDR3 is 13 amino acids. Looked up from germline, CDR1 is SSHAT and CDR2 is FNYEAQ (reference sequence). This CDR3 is CASSAAPGAEAFF. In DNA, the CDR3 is TGTGCCAGCAGCGCGGCCCCTGGGGCTGAAGCTTTCTTT.

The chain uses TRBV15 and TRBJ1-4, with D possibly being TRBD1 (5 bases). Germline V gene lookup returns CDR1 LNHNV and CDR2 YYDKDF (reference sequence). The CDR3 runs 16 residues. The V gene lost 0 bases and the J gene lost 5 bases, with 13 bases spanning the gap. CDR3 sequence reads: CATSRDLGQSNEKLFF. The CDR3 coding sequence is TGTGCCACCAGCAGAGATTTGGGGCAGTCAAATGAAAAACTGTTTTTT.

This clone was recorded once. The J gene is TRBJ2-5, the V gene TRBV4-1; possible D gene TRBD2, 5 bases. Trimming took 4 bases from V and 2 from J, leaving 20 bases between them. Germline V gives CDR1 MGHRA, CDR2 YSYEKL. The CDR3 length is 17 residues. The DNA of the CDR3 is TGCGCCAGCAGCCTCTCCCCCCCGAGGACTTCTCAAGAGACCCAGTACTTC. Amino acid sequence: CASSLSPPRTSQETQYF.

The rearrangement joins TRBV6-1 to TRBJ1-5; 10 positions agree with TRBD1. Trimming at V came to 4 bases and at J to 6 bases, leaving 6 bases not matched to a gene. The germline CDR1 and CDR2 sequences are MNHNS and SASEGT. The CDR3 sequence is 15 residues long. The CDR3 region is CASSAGTGAGQPQHF. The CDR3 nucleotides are TGTGCCAGCAGTGCGGGGACAGGGGCAGGTCAGCCCCAGCATTTT.

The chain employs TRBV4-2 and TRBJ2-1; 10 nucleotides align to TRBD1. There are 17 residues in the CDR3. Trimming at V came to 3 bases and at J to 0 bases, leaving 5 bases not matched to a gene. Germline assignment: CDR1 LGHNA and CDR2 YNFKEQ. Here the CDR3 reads CASSHRDRGNSYNEQFF. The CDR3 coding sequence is TGTGCCAGCAGCCACAGGGACAGGGGAAACTCCTACAATGAGCAGTTCTTC.

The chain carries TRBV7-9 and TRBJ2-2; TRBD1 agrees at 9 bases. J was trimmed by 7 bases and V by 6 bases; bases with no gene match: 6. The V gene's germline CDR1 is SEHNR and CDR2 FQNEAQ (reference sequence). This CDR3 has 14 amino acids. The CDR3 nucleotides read TGTGCCAGCAGTTCACAGGGGGCGAGCGGGGAGCTGTTTTTT. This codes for CASSSQGASGELFF.

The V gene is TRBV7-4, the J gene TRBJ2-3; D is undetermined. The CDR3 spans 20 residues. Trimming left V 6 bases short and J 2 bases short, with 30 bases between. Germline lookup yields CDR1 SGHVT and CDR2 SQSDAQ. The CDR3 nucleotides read TGTGCCAGCAGACTCCGCCTCGCAGGAAGGACGGCGGCAACCACAGATACGCAGTATTTT. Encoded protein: CASRLRLAGRTAATTDTQYF.

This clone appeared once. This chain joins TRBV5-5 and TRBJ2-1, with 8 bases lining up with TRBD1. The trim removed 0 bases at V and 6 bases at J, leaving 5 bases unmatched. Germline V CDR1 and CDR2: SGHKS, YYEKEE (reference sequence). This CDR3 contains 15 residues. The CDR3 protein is CASSLEQGVFNEQFF. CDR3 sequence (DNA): TGTGCCAGCAGCTTGGAACAGGGGGTCTTCAATGAGCAGTTCTTC.